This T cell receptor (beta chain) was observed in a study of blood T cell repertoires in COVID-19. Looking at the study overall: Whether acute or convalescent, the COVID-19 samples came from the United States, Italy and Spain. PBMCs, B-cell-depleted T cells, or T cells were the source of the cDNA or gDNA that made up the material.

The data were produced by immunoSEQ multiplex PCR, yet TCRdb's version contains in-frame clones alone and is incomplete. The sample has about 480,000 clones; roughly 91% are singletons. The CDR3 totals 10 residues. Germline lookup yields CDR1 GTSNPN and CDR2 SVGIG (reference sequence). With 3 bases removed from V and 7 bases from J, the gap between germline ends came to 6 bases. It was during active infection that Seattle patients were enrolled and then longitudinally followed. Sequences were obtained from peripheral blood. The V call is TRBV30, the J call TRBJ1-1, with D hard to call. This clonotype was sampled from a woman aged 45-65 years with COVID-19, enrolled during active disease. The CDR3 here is CAWSHSEAFF. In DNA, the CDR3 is TGTGCCTGGAGCCACAGTGAAGCTTTCTTT.